The sequence of this T cell receptor (beta chain) was determined in a study of shared clonotypes between healthy human individuals. The CDR3 covers 13 residues. The germline V gene encodes CDR1 PRHDT and CDR2 FYEKMQ (reference sequence). Trimming shortened V by 5 bases and J by 3 bases, and 10 bases separated the two germline ends. This clone was recorded only once. A single base separates this from a much larger clone, so it may be a read error. The sample holds other DNA sequences that translate to the same CDR3. TCRdb keeps only in-frame clones here, not all; method: immunoSEQ multiplex PCR. Among fewer than 850,000 clones listed, roughly 78% were seen once.

Sample: memory CD4+ T cells sorted from blood. Subset specified: CD45RA-negative fraction. The J gene is TRBJ1-1, the V gene TRBV13, with D possibly TRBD1 on 5 matching bases. The clonotype originates from a woman between 25 and 40 years old in good health. Written as DNA, the CDR3 is TGTGCCAGCAGCCCTCGGGGGGACACTGAAGCTTTCTTT. It yields the protein CASSPRGDTEAFF.